The 27 T cell receptor beta chains below come from one sample, sequenced in a study of blood T cells in healthy people across ages. A second PCR, run for about 7 to 11 cycles, used a sample-barcoded 5' primer plus a J-beta primer mix. A single record per CDR3 protein comes from TCRdb applying MiXCR to the 5' RACE reads. The sample contains about 1,400,000 distinct CDR3 sequences, 42% of which appear only once. The sequencing sample was made of blood. The receptors shown here come from a woman aged 18 to 35 in good health.

The V gene is TRBV5-1, the J gene TRBJ2-5, with a weak D call TRBD1 (6 bases). The CDR3 has 14 amino acids. The germline CDR1 and CDR2 sequences are SGHRS and YFSETQ. Trimming took off 4 bases at V and 11 bases at J, with 21 bases between the two ends. The CDR3: CASSVTNGDNEQYF. The DNA of the CDR3 is TGCGCCAGCAGCGTGACTAACGGGGACAATGAGCAGTACTTC.

This clonotype showed up just a few times. The J gene is TRBJ2-4, the V gene TRBV7-9; no firm D call. Matching the DNA end better, TRBJ2-5 makes the J call doubtful. The CDR3 has 14 residues. In germline, CDR1 is SEHNR, CDR2 FQNEAQ (reference sequence). CDR3 amino acids: CASSSRVNKETQYF. CDR3 bases: TGTGCCAGCAGCAGCCGGGTCAACAAAGAGACCCAGTACTTC.

A few counts support this clonotype. The chain carries TRBV20-1 and TRBJ2-7; 7 nucleotides line up with TRBD2. The closer fit of TRBJ2-5 to the DNA end suggests the J call may be wrong. The CDR3 sequence is 14 residues long. Germline V lookup: CDR1 DFQATT, CDR2 SNEGSKA (reference sequence). CDR3 bases: TGCAGTGCTAGAGATCGGTGGGGAGGGGAGACCCAGTACTTC. Its protein product is CSARDRWGGETQYF.

The rearrangement uses TRBV5-1 and TRBJ2-5, with D unresolved. Germline V CDR1 and CDR2: SGHRS, YFSETQ. Between the trimmed V and J ends, which lost 7 bases and 11 bases, there was a span of 27 bases. The CDR3 totals 15 residues. The CDR3 loop reads CASGPTGASYNEQYF. The DNA of the CDR3 is TGCGCCAGCGGGCCCACTGGTGCCTCCTACAATGAGCAGTACTTC.

Notes on this clonotype: One end of the junction fails to match germline, which may point to a read error. V and J are TRBV5-5 and TRBJ1-2; D perhaps matches TRBD1 (6 bases). This CDR3 is 13 amino acids long. The germline CDR1 and CDR2 sequences are SGHKS and YYEKEE (reference sequence). CDR3 region: CASSSQGLGRYTF. CDR3 coding DNA: TGCGCCAGCAGCTCACAGGGTCTAGGGCGCTACACCTTC.

The chain is built from TRBV20-1 and TRBJ1-2; 8 bases are shared with TRBD1. This CDR3 spans 15 amino acids. Trimming at V came to 0 bases and at J to 2 bases, leaving 5 bases not matched to a gene. Per germline, CDR1 DFQATT and CDR2 SNEGSKA (reference sequence). CDR3 loop: CSAREQGAGNYGYTF. The CDR3 DNA follows: TGCAGTGCTAGAGAGCAGGGGGCAGGGAACTATGGCTACACCTTC.

There are many counts of this clonotype. J is TRBJ2-1 and V is TRBV6-5, with 12 bases aligning to TRBD1. The trim removed 3 bases at V and 8 bases at J, leaving 8 bases unmatched. The CDR3 is 16 residues long. The germline V gene has CDR1 MNHEY and CDR2 SVGAGI. The chain's CDR3 is CASSYRGQGARDEQFF. The CDR3 DNA sequence: TGTGCCAGCAGTTATCGGGGACAGGGGGCGCGAGATGAGCAGTTCTTC.

The table lists this clonotype with a few counts. The CDR3, as DNA: TGTGCCAGCAGCTTTATTAGTCTAAGGACAGGGGACAATGAGCAGTTCTTC. Its protein is CASSFISLRTGDNEQFF. The rearrangement links TRBV7-9 to TRBJ2-1; 9 bases line up with TRBD1. CDR1 is SEHNR and CDR2 is FQNEAQ in the germline V gene (reference sequence). V lost 3 bases and J lost 5; bases outside the gene matches: 11. This CDR3 has 17 residues.

In this sample, this clonotype turned up a few times. The chain employs TRBV10-2 and TRBJ1-4, with a possible D match to TRBD1 (5 bases). Germline CDR1 is WSHSY and CDR2 is SAAADI. The CDR3 is 13 residues long. The germline V and J ends were trimmed by 9 bases and 8 bases, with 16 bases remaining between them. The CDR3, as DNA: TGCGCCAGTACGGACATATTTCGGGAAAAACTGTTTTTT. It yields the protein CASTDIFREKLFF.

The chain recombines TRBV14 with TRBJ1-2; 7 bases line up with TRBD1. The V segment lost 5 bases and the J segment 7 bases; nucleotides outside the gene matches: 4. Germline CDR1 reads SGHDN; CDR2 reads FVKESK. The CDR3 loop spans 12 amino acids. In DNA, the CDR3 is TGTGCCAGCAGCGAGACAGGGTGTGGCTACACCTTC. Translating gives CASSETGCGYTF.

The CDR3, as DNA: TGTGCCAGCAGCCATAGACAGGACACAGATACGCAGTATTTT. Its protein is CASSHRQDTDTQYF. The chain recombines TRBV2 with TRBJ2-3; a weak D match, TRBD1 (6 bases). This CDR3 has 14 amino acids. Germline V lookup: CDR1 SNHLY, CDR2 FYNNEI. Trimming shortened V by 6 bases and J by 2 bases, and 12 bases separated the two germline ends.

The rearrangement joins TRBV12-3 or TRBV12-4 to TRBJ1-1; D might be TRBD1 (6 bases). The germline V and J ends were trimmed by 6 bases and 3 bases, with 17 bases remaining between them. CDR3 size: 15 residues. The CDR3 loop is CASRTANRVDTEAFF. The CDR3 coding sequence is TGTGCCAGCAGAACTGCGAACAGGGTTGACACTGAAGCTTTCTTT.

This clonotype was detected only a few times. The chain recombines TRBV10-3 with TRBJ2-1; the match to TRBD2 covers 11 bases. Germline lookup yields CDR1 ENHRY and CDR2 SYGVKD. Germline trimming cut 8 bases from V and 0 bases from J; bases unmatched to any gene: 15. The CDR3 extends over 19 amino acids. CDR3 sequence (DNA): TGTGCCATCCGACCAGGAACTAGCGGGAGTGCTAGCTCCTACAATGAGCAGTTCTTC. This codes for CAIRPGTSGSASSYNEQFF.

The chain combines TRBV29-1 with TRBJ1-1; D perhaps matches TRBD1 (5 bases). This CDR3 region has 14 residues. The V gene's germline CDR1 is SQVTM and CDR2 ANQGSEA. V gave up 6 bases and J gave up 4 bases, with 18 bases separating them. The CDR3 bases are TGCAGCGTGTACCTCAGGGTCGCGGGCACTGAAGCTTTCTTT. It is translated as CSVYLRVAGTEAFF.

The V and J genes are TRBV7-2 and TRBJ2-3; TRBD1 or TRBD2 may be the D gene (5 bases each). This CDR3 spans 14 amino acids. V lost 4 bases to trimming and J lost 5 bases, with 13 bases between them. Per germline, CDR1 SGHTA and CDR2 FQGNSA. The CDR3: CASSSRDGLDTQYF. The CDR3 region has the DNA TGTGCCAGCAGCTCGAGGGACGGCCTAGATACGCAGTATTTT.

There are a few counts of this clonotype. The gene calls are TRBV21-1 and TRBJ2-1; the table's D call TRBD1 went unverified against the DNA. TRBV21-1 counts as a pseudogene. The length of the CDR3 is 18 residues. The CDR3 DNA follows: TGTGCCAGCAGCGTATACCCCGTGGACCCTGCGACTGGGGATGAGCAGTTCTTC. Its protein product is CASSVYPVDPATGDEQFF.

This clonotype was observed a few times. The J gene is TRBJ1-4, the V gene TRBV9; 7 nucleotides align to TRBD1. Germline values: CDR1 SGDLS, CDR2 YYNGEE. Trimming cost V 0 bases and J 2 bases; bases outside gene matches: 4. The CDR3 is 16 residues long. The CDR3 sequence is CASSVGPRGTNEKLFF. For the CDR3, the DNA is TGTGCCAGCAGCGTAGGCCCCAGGGGGACTAATGAAAAACTGTTTTTT.

This sequence joins TRBV5-1 and TRBJ2-4; TRBD1 agrees at 10 bases. The J call may be in error: the DNA end matches TRBJ2-7 better. This CDR3 comprises 16 residues. From germline, CDR1 is SGHRS and CDR2 YFSETQ. DNA for the CDR3: TGCGCCAGCAGCTCGGCCCCGGGACAGGGGCCCTACGAGCAGTACTTC. Translated, it gives CASSSAPGQGPYEQYF.

The rearrangement uses TRBV3-1 and TRBJ2-7, with TRBD2 matching over 8 bases. The J call may be mistaken, given a closer DNA end match to TRBJ2-5. Germline CDR1 is LGHDT and CDR2 is YNNKEL (reference sequence). The CDR3 has 17 residues. The CDR3 bases are TGTGCCAGCAGTTTACTAGCGGCAAGCCTCTTCACCGAGACCCAGTACTTC. Encoded protein: CASSLLAASLFTETQYF.

This clonotype was observed a few times. The genes are TRBV29-1 and TRBJ2-3; D perhaps matches TRBD2 (6 bases). The V end was cut by 4 bases, the J end by 0 bases, with 14 bases between. Germline CDR1 reads SQVTM; CDR2 reads ANQGSEA. The length of the CDR3 is 15 residues. This CDR3 reads CSVVGGEMSTDTQYF. The CDR3 DNA follows: TGCAGCGTTGTGGGCGGGGAAATGAGCACAGATACGCAGTATTTT.

For this clonotype: The germline gene is not matched at one end of the junction; a read error may be the cause. V and J are TRBV20-1 and TRBJ2-7; D remains ambiguous. Germline assignment: CDR1 DFQATT and CDR2 SNEGSKA (reference sequence). The CDR3 is 12 residues long. CDR3 coding DNA: TGCAGTGCTAGAGTTCAGTCCTACGAGCTGTACTTC. This gives the protein CSARVQSYELYF.

This clonotype was detected many times. This chain joins TRBV9 and TRBJ1-1, with unresolved D. CDR1 and CDR2 from the germline V gene are SGDLS and YYNGEE. Trimming cost V 0 bases and J 3 bases, with 6 bases left between them. The CDR3 is made up of 13 amino acids. In nucleotides, the CDR3 is TGTGCCAGCAGCGTAGTTGGTGACACTGAAGCTTTCTTT. Its translation is CASSVVGDTEAFF.

V is TRBV7-2 and J is TRBJ2-3; the D gene is possibly TRBD1 (5 bases). The ends were cut back, 3 bases at V and 11 bases at J, with 12 bases in the middle. The germline V gene encodes CDR1 SGHTA and CDR2 FQGNSA. The CDR3 loop spans 12 amino acids. CDR3 protein: CASSFPPQGQYF. CDR3 nucleotide sequence: TGTGCCAGCAGCTTCCCCCCCCAGGGGCAGTATTTT. Variable domain in full (rest from reference TRBV7-2 and TRBJ2-3): GAGVSQSPSNKVTEKGKDVELRCDPISGHTALYWYRQSLGQGLEFLIYFQGNSAPDKSGLPSDRFSAERTGGSVSTLTIQRTQQEDSAVYLCASSFPPQGQYFGPGTRLTVL.

This chain uses TRBV20-1 with TRBJ2-5; tentative D call: TRBD2 (5 bases). This CDR3 region has 15 residues. Deletions cut 6 bases from V and 1 base from J, with 18 bases between. Per the germline V gene, CDR1 is DFQATT and CDR2 is SNEGSKA (reference sequence). CDR3 in DNA: TGCAGTGCGGACTCTTTTCGGGCCTCCCAAGAGACCCAGTACTTC. Residues: CSADSFRASQETQYF.

There are a few counts of this clonotype. The chain uses TRBV4-2 and TRBJ2-1; 9 bases are shared with TRBD2. This CDR3 has 16 amino acids. Germline assignment: CDR1 LGHNA and CDR2 YNFKEQ. V dropped 0 bases and J dropped 9; count of bases not matched to a gene: 9. CDR3 sequence: CASSQDGSGSLGEQFF. The DNA for the CDR3 is TGTGCCAGCAGCCAAGATGGTAGCGGGAGCTTGGGTGAGCAGTTCTTC.

J is TRBJ1-5 and V is TRBV4-2, with D possibly matching TRBD1 (5 bases). The ends were cut back, 0 bases at V and 9 bases at J, with 9 bases in the middle. Germline V CDR1 and CDR2: LGHNA, YNFKEQ. The CDR3 is 13 amino acids. CDR3 coding DNA: TGTGCCAGCAGCCAAGATCTGGGGGGGCCCCAGCATTTT. As protein: CASSQDLGGPQHF.

This clonotype has a handful of counts. The chain is built from TRBV11-2 and TRBJ2-4, with 14 bases identical to TRBD2. The CDR3 is made up of 15 amino acids. Germline V gene lookup returns CDR1 SGHAT and CDR2 FQNNGV. J was trimmed by 9 bases and V by 4 bases; bases with no gene match: 5. The CDR3 protein is CASSSGLAGGLIQYF. Written as DNA, the CDR3 is TGTGCCAGCAGCTCCGGACTAGCGGGAGGACTCATTCAGTACTTC.